This T cell receptor (beta chain) was identified during a study of T cell responses to AZD1222 COVID-19 vaccine. This CDR3 has 17 residues. Germline CDR1 LGHDT, CDR2 YNNKEL (reference sequence). The V gene lost 4 bases and the J gene lost 0 bases, with 18 bases spanning the gap. In this sample, this clone turned up once. The protocol was immunoSEQ multiplex PCR, while the TCRdb copy is restricted to in-frame clones and leaves out a portion. Here the sample spans tens of thousands of clones, about 90% being singletons. Here the sequenced sample was peripheral blood, taken on day 0 of AZD1222 vaccination. V usage is TRBV3-1 (or the pseudogene TRBV3-2) and J usage is TRBJ1-1; no reliable D call. The TCR sequence derives from an adult in good health. The CDR3 sequence: CASSPSRIRTVNTEAFF. The CDR3, as DNA: TGTGCCAGCAGCCCCTCTCGGATCAGGACTGTGAACACTGAAGCTTTCTTT.